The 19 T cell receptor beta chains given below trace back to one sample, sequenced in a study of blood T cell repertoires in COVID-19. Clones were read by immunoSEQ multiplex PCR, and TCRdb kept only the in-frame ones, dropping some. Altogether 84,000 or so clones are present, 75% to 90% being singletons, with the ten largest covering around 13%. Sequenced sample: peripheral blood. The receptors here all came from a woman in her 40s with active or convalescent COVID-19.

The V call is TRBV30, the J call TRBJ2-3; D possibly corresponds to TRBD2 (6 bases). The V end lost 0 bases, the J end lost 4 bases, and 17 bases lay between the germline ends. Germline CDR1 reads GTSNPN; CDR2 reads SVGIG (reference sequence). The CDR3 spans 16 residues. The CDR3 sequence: CAWSVGGTAIPDTQYF. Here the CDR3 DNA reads TGTGCCTGGAGTGTCGGCGGGACGGCGATACCAGATACGCAGTATTTT.

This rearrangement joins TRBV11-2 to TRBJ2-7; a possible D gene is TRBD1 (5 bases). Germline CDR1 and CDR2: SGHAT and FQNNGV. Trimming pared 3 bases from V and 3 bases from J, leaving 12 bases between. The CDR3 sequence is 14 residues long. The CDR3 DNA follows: TGTGCCAGCAGCTTGCAGGGTCTGAACTACGAGCAGTACTTC. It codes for CASSLQGLNYEQYF.

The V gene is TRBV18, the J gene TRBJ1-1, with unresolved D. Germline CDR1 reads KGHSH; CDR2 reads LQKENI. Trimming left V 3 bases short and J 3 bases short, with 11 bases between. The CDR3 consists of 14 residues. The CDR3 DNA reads TGTGCCAGCTCACCGGCAGGAGGAGACACTGAAGCTTTCTTT. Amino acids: CASSPAGGDTEAFF.

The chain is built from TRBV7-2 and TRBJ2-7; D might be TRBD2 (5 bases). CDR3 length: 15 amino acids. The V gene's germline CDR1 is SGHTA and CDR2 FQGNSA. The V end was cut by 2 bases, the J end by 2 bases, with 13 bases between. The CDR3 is CASSLRGQQTYEQYF. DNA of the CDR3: TGTGCCAGCAGCTTACGAGGGCAACAAACCTACGAGCAGTACTTC.

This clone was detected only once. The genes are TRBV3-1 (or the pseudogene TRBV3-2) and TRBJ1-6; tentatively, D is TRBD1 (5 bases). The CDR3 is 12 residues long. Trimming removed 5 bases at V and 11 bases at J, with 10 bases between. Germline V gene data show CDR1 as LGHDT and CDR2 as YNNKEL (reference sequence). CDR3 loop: CASSGGDPPLHF. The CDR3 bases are TGTGCCAGCAGCGGAGGGGATCCACCCCTCCACTTT.

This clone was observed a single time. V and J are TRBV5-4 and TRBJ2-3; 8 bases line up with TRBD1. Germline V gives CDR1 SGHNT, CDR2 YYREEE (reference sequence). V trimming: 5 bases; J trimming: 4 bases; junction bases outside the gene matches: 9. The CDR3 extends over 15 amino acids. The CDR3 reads CASSLRDRSPDTQYF. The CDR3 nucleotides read TGTGCCAGCAGTCTACGGGACAGGTCCCCAGATACGCAGTATTTT.

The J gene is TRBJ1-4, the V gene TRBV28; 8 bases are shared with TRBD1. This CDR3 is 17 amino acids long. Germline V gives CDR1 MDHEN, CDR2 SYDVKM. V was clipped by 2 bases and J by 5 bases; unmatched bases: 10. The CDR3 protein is CASSLAGAGTGNEKLFF. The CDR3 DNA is TGTGCCAGCAGTTTAGCGGGGGCCGGGACAGGCAATGAAAAACTGTTTTTT.

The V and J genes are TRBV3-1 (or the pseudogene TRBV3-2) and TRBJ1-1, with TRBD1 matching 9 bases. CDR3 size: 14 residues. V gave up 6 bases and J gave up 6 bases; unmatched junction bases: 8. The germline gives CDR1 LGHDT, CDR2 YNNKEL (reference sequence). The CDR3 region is CASRGQGSRAEAFF. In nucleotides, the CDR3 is TGTGCCAGCAGGGGACAGGGAAGTCGAGCTGAAGCTTTCTTT.

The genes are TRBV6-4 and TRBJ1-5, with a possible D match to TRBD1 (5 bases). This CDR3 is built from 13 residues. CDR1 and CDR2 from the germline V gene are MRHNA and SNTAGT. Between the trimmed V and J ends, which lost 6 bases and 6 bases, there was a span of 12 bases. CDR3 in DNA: TGTGCCAGCAGCAGGGCCGCAGGTCAGCCCCAGCATTTT. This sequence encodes CASSRAAGQPQHF.

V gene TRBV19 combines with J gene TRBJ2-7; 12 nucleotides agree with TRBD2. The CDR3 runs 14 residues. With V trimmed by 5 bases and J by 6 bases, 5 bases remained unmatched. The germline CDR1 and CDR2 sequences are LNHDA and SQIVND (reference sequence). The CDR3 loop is CASSLAGGRSEQYF. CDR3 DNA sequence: TGTGCCAGTAGTCTAGCGGGAGGGAGGAGCGAGCAGTACTTC.

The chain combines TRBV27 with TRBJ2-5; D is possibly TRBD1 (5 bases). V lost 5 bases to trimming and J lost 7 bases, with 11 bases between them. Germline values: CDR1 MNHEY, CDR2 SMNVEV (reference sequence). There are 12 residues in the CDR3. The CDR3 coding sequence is TGTGCCAGCAGTAGTCAAAGGGGGACCCAGTACTTC. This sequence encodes CASSSQRGTQYF.

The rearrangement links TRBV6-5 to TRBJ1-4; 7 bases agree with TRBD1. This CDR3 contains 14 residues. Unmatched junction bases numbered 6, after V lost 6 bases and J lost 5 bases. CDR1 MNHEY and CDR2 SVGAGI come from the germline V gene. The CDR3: CASSPGGSNEKLFF. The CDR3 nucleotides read TGTGCCAGCAGCCCAGGGGGGTCAAATGAAAAACTGTTTTTT.

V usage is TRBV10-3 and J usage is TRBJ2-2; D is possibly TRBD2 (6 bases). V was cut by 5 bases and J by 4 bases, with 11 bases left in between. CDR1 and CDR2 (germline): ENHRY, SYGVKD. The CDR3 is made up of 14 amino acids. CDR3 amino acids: CAISPTSGTGELFF. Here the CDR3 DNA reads TGTGCCATCAGTCCGACTAGTGGCACCGGGGAGCTGTTTTTT.

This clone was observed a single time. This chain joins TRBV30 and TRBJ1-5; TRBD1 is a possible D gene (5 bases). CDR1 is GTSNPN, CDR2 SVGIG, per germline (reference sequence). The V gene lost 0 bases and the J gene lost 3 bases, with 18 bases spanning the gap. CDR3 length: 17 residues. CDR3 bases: TGTGCCTGGAGTGTAGATCTATCGGGGGTTAACAATCAGCCCCAGCATTTT. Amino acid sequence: CAWSVDLSGVNNQPQHF.

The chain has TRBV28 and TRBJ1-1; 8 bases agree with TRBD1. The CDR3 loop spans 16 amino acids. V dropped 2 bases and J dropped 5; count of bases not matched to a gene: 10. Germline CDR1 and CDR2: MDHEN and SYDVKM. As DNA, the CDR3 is TGTGCCAGCAGTTTAGTGTACAGGGGGGGGTATACTGAAGCTTTCTTT. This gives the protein CASSLVYRGGYTEAFF. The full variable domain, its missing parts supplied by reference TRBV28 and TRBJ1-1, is DVKVTQSSRYLVKRTGEKVFLECVQDMDHENMFWYRQDPGLGLRLIYFSYDVKMKEKGDIPEGYSVSREKKERFSLILESASTNQTSMYLCASSLVYRGGYTEAFFGQGTRLTVV.

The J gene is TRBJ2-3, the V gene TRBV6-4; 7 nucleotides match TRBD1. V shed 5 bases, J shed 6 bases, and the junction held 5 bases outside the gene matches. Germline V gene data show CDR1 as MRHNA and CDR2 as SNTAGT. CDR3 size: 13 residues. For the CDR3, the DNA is TGTGCCAGCAGTCCAGACAGGGAGGATACGCAGTATTTT. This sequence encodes CASSPDREDTQYF.

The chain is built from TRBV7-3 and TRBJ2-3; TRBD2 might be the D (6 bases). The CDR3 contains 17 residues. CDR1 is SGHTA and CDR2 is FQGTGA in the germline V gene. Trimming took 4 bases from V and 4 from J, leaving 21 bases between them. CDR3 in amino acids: CASSSSRDSTRPDTQYF. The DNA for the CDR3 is TGTGCCAGCAGCTCGTCCCGGGACTCAACCCGCCCAGATACGCAGTATTTT.

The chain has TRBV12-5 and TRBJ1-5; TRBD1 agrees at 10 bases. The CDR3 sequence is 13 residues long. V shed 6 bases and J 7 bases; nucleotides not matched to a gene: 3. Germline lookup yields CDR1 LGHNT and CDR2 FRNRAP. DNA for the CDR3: TGTGCTAGTGGGACAGGGGGCGACCAGCCCCAGCATTTT. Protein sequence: CASGTGGDQPQHF.

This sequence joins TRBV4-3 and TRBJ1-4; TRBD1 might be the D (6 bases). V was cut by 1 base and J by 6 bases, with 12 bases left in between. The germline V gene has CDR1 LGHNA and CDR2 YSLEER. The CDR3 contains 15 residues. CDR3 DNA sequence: TGCGCCAGCAGCCAAGGGTGGGGGCTTGATGAAAAACTGTTTTTT. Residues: CASSQGWGLDEKLFF.